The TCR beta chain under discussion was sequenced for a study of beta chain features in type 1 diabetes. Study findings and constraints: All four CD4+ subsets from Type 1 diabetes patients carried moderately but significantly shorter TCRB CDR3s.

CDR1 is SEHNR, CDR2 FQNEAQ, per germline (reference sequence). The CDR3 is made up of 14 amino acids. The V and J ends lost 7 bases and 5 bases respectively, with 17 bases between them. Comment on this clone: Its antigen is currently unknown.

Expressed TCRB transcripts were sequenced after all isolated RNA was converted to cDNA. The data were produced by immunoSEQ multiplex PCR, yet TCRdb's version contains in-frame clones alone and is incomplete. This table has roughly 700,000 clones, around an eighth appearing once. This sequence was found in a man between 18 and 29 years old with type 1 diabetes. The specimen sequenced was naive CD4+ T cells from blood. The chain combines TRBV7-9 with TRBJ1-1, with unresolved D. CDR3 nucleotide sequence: TGTGCCAGCAATCCCGACACCCTGGGTACTGAAGCTTTCTTT. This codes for CASNPDTLGTEAFF.